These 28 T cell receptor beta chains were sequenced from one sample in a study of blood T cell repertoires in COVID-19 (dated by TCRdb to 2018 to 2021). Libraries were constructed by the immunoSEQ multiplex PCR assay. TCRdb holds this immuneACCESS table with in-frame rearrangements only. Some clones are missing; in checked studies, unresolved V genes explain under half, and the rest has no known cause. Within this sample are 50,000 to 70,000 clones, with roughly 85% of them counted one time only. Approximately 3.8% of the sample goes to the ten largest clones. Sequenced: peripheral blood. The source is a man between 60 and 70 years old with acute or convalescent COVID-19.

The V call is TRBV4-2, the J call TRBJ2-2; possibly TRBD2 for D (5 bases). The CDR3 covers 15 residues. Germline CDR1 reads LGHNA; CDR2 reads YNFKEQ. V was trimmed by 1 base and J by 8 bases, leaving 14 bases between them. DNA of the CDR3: TGTGCCAGCAGCCAAGGGGTAACGAGGGCGGGGGAGCTGTTTTTT. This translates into CASSQGVTRAGELFF.

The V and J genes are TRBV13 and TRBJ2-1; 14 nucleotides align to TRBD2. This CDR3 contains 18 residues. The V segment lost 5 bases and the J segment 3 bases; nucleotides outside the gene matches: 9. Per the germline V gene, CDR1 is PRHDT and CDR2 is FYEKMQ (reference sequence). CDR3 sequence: CASSPRLAGGVGYNEQFF. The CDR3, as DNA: TGTGCCAGCAGCCCACGACTAGCGGGAGGGGTGGGCTACAATGAGCAGTTCTTC.

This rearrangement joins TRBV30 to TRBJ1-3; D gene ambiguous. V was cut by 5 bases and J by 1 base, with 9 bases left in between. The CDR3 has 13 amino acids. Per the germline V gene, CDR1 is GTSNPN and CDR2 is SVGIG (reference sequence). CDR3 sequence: CAWGPGSGNTIYF. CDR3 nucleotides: TGTGCCTGGGGACCGGGATCTGGAAACACCATATATTTT.

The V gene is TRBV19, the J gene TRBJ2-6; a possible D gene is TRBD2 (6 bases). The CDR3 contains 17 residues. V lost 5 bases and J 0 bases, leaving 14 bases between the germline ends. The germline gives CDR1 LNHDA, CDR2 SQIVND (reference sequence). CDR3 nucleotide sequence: TGTGCCAGTAGTCCCTGGGTGGGGGGCTCTGGGGCCAACGTCCTGACTTTC. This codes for CASSPWVGGSGANVLTF. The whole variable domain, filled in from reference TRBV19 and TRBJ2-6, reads DGGITQSPKYLFRKEGQNVTLSCEQNLNHDAMYWYRQDPGQGLRLIYYSQIVNDFQKGDIAEGYSVSREKKESFPLTVTSAQKNPTAFYLCASSPWVGGSGANVLTFGAGSRLTVL.

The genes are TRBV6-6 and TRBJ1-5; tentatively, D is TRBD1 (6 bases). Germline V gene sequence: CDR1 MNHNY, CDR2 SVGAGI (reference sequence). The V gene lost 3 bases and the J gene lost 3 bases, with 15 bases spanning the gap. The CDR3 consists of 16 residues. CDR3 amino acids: CASSYEGGEINQPQHF. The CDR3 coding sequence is TGTGCCAGCAGTTATGAAGGGGGAGAGATCAATCAGCCCCAGCATTTT.

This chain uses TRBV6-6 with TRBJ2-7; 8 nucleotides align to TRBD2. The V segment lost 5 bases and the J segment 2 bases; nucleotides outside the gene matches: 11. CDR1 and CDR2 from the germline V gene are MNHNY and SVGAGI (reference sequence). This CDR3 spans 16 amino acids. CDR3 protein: CASSRHGSGTTYEQYF. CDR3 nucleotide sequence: TGTGCCAGCAGTCGACACGGTAGCGGGACCACCTACGAGCAGTACTTC.

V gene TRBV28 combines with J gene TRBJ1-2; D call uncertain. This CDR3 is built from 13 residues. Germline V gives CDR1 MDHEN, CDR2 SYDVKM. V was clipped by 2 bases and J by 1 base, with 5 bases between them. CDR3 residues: CASSLADNYGYTF. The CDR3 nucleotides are TGTGCCAGCAGTTTAGCAGATAACTATGGCTACACCTTC.

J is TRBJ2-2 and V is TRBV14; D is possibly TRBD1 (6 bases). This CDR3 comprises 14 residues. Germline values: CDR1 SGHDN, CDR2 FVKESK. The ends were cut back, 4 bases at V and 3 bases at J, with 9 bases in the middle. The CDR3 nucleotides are TGTGCCAGCAGCCGCCACAGGGACACCGGGGAGCTGTTTTTT. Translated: CASSRHRDTGELFF.

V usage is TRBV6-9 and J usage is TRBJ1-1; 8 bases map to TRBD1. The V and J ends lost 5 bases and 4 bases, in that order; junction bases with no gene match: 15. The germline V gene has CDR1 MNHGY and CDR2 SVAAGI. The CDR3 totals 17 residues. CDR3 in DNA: TGTGCCAGCAGTACACTATCAGGGGGCGCTCAGGGCACTGAAGCTTTCTTT. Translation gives CASSTLSGGAQGTEAFF.

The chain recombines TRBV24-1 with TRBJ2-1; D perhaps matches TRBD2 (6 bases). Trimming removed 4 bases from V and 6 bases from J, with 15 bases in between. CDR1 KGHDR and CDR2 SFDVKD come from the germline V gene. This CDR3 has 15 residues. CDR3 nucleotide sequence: TGTGCCACCAGTGACTCGGGAGTCGGGGCCAATGAGCAGTTCTTC. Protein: CATSDSGVGANEQFF.

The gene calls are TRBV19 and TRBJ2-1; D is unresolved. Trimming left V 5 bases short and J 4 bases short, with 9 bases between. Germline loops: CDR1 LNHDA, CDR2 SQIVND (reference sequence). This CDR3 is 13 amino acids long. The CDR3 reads CASSPDRYNEQFF. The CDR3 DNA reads TGTGCCAGTAGTCCCGATCGGTACAATGAGCAGTTCTTC.

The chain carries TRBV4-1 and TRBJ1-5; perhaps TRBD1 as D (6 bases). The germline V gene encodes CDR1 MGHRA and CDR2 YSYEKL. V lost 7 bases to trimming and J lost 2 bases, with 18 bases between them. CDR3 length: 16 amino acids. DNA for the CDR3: TGCGCCAGCACCCCGGGGGGGGGCCGGGGCAATCAGCCCCAGCATTTT. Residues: CASTPGGGRGNQPQHF.

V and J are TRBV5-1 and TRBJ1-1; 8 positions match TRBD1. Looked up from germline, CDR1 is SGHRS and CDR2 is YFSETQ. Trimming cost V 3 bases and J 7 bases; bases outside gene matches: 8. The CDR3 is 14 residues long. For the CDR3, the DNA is TGCGCCAGCAGCTCAGGACAGGGAACGGGTGAAGCTTTCTTT. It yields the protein CASSSGQGTGEAFF. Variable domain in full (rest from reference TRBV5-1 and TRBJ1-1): KAGVTQTPRYLIKTRGQQVTLSCSPISGHRSVSWYQQTPGQGLQFLFEYFSETQRNKGNFPGRFSGRQFSNSRSEMNVSTLELGDSALYLCASSSGQGTGEAFFGQGTRLTVV.

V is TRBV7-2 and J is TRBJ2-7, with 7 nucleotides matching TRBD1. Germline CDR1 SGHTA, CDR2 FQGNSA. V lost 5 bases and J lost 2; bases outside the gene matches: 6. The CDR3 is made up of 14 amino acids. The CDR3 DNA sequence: TGTGCCAGCAGCATCAAGGACAGGACCTACGAGCAGTACTTC. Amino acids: CASSIKDRTYEQYF.

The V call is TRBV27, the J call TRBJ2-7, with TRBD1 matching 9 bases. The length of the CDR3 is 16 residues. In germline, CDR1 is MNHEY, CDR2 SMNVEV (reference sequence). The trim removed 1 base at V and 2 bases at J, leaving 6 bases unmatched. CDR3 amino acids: CASSLFPGTGTYEQYF. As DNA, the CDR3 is TGTGCCAGCAGTTTATTTCCCGGGACAGGGACCTACGAGCAGTACTTC.

The CDR3 loop reads CASSPQPNAIGELFF. Here the CDR3 DNA reads TGTGCCAGCAGCCCCCAACCTAACGCAATCGGGGAGCTGTTTTTT. The chain recombines TRBV7-2 with TRBJ2-2; D call uncertain. CDR3 length: 15 residues. Looked up from germline, CDR1 is SGHTA and CDR2 is FQGNSA. The V and J ends lost 5 bases and 7 bases respectively, with 17 bases between them.

The CDR3 region has the DNA TGTGCCAGCAGGGGTAGGGGGCCGGGAACTGAAGCTTTCTTT. This codes for CASRGRGPGTEAFF. V is TRBV6-4 and J is TRBJ1-1; TRBD1 aligns across 7 bases. V was clipped by 6 bases and J by 5 bases; unmatched bases: 9. The CDR3 sequence is 14 residues long. Germline loops: CDR1 MRHNA, CDR2 SNTAGT.

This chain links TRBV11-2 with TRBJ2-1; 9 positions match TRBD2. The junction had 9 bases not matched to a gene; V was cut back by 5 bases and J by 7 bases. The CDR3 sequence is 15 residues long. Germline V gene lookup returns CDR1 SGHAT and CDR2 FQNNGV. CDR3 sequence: CASSQWASGNNEQFF. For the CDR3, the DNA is TGTGCCAGCAGCCAGTGGGCTAGCGGGAATAATGAGCAGTTCTTC.

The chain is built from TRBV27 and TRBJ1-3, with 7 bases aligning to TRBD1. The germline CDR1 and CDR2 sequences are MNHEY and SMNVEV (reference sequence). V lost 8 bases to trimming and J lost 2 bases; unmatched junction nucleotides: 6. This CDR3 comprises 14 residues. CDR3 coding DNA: TGTGCCAGCGGGAGACAGGGCGCTGGAAACACCATATATTTT. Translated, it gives CASGRQGAGNTIYF.

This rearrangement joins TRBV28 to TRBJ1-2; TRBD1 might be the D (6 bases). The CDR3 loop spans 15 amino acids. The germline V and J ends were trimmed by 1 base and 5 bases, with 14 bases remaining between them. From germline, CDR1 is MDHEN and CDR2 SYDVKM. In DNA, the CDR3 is TGTGCCAGCAGTTTATCGGCGGGGGCAGGGTATGGCTACACCTTC. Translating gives CASSLSAGAGYGYTF.

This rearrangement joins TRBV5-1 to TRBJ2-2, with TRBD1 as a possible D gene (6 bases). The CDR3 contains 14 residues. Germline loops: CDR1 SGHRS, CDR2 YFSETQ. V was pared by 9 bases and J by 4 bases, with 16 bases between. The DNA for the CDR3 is TGCGCCACCATGGGACACCTCGGCACCGGGGAGCTGTTTTTT. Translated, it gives CATMGHLGTGELFF.

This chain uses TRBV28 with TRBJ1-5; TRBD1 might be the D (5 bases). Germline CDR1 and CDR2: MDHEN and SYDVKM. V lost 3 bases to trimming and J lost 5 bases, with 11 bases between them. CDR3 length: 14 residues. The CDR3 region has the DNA TGTGCCAGCAGTTTGATTCGGGGGGATCAGCCCCAGCATTTT. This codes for CASSLIRGDQPQHF.

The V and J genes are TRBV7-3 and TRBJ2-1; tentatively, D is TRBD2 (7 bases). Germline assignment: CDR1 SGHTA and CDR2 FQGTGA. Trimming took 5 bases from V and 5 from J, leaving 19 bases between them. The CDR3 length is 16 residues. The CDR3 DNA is TGTGCCAGCAGCCCCCTGGGGGGGGCTTACAACAATGAGCAGTTCTTC. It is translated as CASSPLGGAYNNEQFF. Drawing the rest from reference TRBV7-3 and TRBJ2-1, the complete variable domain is GAGVSQTPSNKVTEKGKYVELRCDPISGHTALYWYRQSLGQGPEFLIYFQGTGAADDSGLPNDRFFAVRPEGSVSTLKIQRTERGDSAVYLCASSPLGGAYNNEQFFGPGTRLTVL.

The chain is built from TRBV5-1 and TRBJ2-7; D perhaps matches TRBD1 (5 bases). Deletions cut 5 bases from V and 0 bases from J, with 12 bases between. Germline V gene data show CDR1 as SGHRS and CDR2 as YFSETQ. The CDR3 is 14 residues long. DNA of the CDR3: TGCGCCAGCAGTCCTGACAGATCCTCCTACGAGCAGTACTTC. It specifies CASSPDRSSYEQYF.

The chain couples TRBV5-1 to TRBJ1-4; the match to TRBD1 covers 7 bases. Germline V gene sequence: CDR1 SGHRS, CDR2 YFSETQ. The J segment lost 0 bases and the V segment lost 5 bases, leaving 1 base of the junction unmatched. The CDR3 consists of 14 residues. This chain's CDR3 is CASRTGATNEKLFF. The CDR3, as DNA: TGCGCCAGCAGAACAGGGGCAACTAATGAAAAACTGTTTTTT.

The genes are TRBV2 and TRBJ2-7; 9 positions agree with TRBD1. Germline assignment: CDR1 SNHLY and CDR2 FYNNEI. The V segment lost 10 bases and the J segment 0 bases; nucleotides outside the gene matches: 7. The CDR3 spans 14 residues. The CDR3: CAMGQGASSYEQYF. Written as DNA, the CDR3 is TGTGCCATGGGACAGGGCGCCAGCTCCTACGAGCAGTACTTC.

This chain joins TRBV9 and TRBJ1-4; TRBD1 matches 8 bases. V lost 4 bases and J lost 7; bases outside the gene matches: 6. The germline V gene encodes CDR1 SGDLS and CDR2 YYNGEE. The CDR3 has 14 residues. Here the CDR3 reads CASSFSGQGEKLFF. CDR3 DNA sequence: TGTGCCAGCAGCTTCTCCGGACAGGGTGAAAAACTGTTTTTT.

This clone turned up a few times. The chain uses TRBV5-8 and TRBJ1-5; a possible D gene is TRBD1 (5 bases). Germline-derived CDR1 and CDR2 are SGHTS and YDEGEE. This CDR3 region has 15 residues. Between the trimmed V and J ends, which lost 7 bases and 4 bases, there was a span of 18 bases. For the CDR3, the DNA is TGTGCCAGCCCTGGGGGGGGTCGATGGAATCAGCCCCAGCATTTT. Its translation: CASPGGGRWNQPQHF.